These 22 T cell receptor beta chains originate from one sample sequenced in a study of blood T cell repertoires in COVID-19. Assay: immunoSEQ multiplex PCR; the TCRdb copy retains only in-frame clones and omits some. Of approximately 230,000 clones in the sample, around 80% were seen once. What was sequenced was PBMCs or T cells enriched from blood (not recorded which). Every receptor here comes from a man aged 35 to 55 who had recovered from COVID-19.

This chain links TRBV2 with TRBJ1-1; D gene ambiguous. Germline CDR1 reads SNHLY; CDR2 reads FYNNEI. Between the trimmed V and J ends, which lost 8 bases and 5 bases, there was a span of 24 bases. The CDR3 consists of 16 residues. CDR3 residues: CASSLSGANAGTEAFF. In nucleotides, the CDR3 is TGTGCCAGCTCCCTGTCGGGCGCGAATGCGGGGACTGAAGCTTTCTTT.

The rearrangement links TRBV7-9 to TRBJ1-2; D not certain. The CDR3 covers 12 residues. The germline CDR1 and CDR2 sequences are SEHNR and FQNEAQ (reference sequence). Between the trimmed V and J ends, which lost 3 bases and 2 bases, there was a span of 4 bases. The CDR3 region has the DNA TGTGCCAGCAGCTTCTCGAACTATGGCTACACCTTC. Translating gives CASSFSNYGYTF. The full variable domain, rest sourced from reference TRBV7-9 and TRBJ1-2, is DTGVSQNPRHKITKRGQNVTFRCDPISEHNRLYWYRQTLGQGPEFLTYFQNEAQLEKSRLLSDRFSAERPKGSFSTLEIQRTEQGDSAMYLCASSFSNYGYTFGSGTRLTVV.

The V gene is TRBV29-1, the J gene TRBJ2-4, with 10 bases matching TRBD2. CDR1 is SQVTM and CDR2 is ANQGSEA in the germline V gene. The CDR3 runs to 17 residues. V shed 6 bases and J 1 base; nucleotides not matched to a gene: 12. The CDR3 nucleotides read TGCAGCGTAGCAGGACTAGCGGAGGAAGGGGCCAAAAACATTCAGTACTTC. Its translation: CSVAGLAEEGAKNIQYF.

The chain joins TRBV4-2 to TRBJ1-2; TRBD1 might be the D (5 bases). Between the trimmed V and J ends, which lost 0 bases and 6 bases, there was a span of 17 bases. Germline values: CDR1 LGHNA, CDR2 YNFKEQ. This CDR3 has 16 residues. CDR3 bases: TGTGCCAGCAGCCAAGAAGGATCCTTTGGGGCGGATGGCTACACCTTC. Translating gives CASSQEGSFGADGYTF.

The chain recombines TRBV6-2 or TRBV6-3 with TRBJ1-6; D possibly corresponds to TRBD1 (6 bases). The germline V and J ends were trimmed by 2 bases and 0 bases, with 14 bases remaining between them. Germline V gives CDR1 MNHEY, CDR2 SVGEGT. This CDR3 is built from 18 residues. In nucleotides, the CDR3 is TGTGCCAGCAGTTACGGACAGACTTCGAGCTCCTATAATTCACCCCTCCACTTT. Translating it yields CASSYGQTSSSYNSPLHF.

The CDR3 bases are TGTGCCAGCAGCCAAGGGGAAGCCTACACTGAAGCTTTCTTT. Its protein product is CASSQGEAYTEAFF. This rearrangement joins TRBV7-3 to TRBJ1-1; tentative D call: TRBD1 (5 bases). Between the trimmed V and J ends, which lost 5 bases and 3 bases, there was a span of 13 bases. This CDR3 spans 14 amino acids. Germline CDR1 and CDR2: SGHTA and FQGTGA.

CDR3 sequence: CASSPQREEAFF. CDR3 bases: TGTGCCAGCTCACCACAACGAGAGGAAGCTTTCTTT. The rearrangement joins TRBV18 to TRBJ1-1; D uncertain. The V gene's germline CDR1 is KGHSH and CDR2 LQKENI. CDR3 length equals 12 residues. With 1 base removed from V and 8 bases from J, the gap between germline ends came to 8 bases.

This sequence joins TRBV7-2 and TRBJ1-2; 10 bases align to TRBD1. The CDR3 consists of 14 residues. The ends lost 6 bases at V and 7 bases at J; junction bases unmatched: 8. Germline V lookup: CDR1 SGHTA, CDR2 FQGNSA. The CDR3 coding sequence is TGTGCCAGCAGTCCTACCGGGACAGGGGTTGGCTACACCTTC. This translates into CASSPTGTGVGYTF.

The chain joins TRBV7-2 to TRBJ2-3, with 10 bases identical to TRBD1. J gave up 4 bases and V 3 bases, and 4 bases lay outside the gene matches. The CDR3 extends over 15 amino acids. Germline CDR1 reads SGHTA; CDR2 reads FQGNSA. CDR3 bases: TGTGCCAGCAGCTTTTATGGACAGGGGGCAGATACGCAGTATTTT. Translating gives CASSFYGQGADTQYF.

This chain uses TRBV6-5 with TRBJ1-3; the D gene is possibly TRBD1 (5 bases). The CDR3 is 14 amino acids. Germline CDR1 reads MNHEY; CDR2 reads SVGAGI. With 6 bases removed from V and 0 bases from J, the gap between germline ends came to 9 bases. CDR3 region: CASRTRASGNTIYF. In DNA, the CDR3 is TGTGCCAGCAGGACCAGGGCCTCTGGAAACACCATATATTTT.

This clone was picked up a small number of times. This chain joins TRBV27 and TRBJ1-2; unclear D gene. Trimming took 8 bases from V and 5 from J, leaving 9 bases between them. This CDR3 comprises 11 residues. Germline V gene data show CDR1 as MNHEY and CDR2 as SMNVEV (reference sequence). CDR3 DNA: TGTGCCAGCCGGGGTTCTTATGGCTACACCTTC. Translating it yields CASRGSYGYTF.

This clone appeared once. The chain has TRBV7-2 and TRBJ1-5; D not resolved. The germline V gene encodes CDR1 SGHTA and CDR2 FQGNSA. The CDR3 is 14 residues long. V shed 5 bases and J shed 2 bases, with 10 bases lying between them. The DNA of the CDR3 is TGTGCCAGCAGCCTATTCCAAGGCAATCAGCCCCAGCATTTT. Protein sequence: CASSLFQGNQPQHF.

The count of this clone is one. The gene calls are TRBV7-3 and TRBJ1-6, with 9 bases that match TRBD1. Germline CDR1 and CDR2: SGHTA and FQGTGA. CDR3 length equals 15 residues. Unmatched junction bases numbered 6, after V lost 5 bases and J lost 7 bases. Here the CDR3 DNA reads TGTGCCAGCAGCATGGGACAGGGTAGAAATTCACCCCTCCACTTT. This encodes CASSMGQGRNSPLHF.

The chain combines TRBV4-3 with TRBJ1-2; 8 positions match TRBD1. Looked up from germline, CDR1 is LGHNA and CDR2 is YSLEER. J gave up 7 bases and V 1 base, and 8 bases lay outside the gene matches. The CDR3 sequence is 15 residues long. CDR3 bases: TGCGCCAGCAGCCAAGGTCAGGGGGCCCCTCGTGGCTACACCTTC. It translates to CASSQGQGAPRGYTF.

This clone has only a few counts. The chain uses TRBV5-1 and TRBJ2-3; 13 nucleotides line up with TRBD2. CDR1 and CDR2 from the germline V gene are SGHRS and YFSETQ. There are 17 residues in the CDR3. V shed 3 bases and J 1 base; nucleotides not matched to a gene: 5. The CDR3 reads CASSSTSGGFRTDTQYF. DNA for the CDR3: TGCGCCAGCAGCTCGACTAGCGGGGGGTTCCGCACAGATACGCAGTATTTT.

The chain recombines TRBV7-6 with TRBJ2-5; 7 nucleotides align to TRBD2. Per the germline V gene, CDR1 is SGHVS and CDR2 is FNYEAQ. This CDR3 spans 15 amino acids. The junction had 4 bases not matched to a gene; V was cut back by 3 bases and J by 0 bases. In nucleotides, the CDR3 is TGTGCCAGCAGCTTGCTAGCGGACTACCAAGAGACCCAGTACTTC. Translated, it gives CASSLLADYQETQYF.

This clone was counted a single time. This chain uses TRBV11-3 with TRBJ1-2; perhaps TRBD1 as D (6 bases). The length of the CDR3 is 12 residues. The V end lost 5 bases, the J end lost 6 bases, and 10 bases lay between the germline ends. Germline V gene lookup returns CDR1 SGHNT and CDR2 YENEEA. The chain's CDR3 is CASSANRDGYTF. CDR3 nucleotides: TGTGCCAGCAGCGCCAACAGGGATGGCTACACCTTC.

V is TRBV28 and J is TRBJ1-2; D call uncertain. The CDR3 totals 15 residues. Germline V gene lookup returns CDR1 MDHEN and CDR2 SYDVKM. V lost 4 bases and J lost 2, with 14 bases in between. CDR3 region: CASSSIGEPNYGYTF. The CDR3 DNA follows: TGTGCCAGCAGTTCTATTGGGGAGCCAAACTATGGCTACACCTTC.

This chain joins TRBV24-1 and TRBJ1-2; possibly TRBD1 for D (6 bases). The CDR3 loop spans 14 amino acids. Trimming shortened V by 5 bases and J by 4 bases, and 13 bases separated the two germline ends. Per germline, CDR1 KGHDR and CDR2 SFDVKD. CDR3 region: CATSGTRGTYGYTF. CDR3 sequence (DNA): TGTGCCACCAGTGGGACCAGGGGAACCTATGGCTACACCTTC.

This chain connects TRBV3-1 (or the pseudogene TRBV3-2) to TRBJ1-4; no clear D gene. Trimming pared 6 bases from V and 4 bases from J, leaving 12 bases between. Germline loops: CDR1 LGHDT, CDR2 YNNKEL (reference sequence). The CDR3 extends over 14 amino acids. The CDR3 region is CASSATRSNEKLFF. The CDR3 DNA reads TGTGCCAGCAGTGCTACCCGGAGTAATGAAAAACTGTTTTTT.

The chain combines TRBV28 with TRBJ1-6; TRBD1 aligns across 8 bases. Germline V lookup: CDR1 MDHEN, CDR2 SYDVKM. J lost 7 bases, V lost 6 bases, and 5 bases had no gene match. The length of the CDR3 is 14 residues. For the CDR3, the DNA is TGTGCCAGCAGGCGGACAGGGTTCAATTCACCCCTCCACTTT. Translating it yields CASRRTGFNSPLHF.

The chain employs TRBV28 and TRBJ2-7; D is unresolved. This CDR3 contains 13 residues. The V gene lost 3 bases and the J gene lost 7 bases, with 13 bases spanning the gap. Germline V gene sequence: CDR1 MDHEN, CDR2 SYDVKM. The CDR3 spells CASSLVPRLEQYF. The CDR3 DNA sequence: TGTGCCAGCAGTTTGGTCCCGCGCCTGGAGCAGTACTTC.